This entry features one T cell receptor (beta chain) sequence. Its antigen remains unidentified. These data belong to a study of response to subunit inactivated influenza vaccine. Findings and limits, study-wide: Authors suggested seasonal influenza vaccinations each recruit few new T cells.

Using its own MiXCR run on the RT-PCR reads, TCRdb lists one record per CDR3 protein. The sample holds about 520,000 distinct CDR3 sequences, approximately 7.2% seen once. This TCR came from a man between 50 and 70 years old who received an inactivated influenza vaccine. The sequenced sample was PBMCs from blood, obtained about 23 months after vaccination.

DNA for the CDR3: TGTGCCAGCAGCCAAGAGCACACAGGGGGAGAGCAGTACTTC. Translated, it gives CASSQEHTGGEQYF. The V gene is TRBV3-1, the J gene TRBJ2-7; 8 nucleotides line up with TRBD1. The length of the CDR3 is 14 residues. With V trimmed by 0 bases and J by 7 bases, 5 bases remained unmatched. Germline CDR1 and CDR2: LGHDT and YNNKEL (reference sequence).